The 16 T cell receptor beta chains reported below all come from one sample, sequenced in a study of blood T cells in healthy people across ages. A second PCR of about 6 to 11 cycles used a sample-barcoded 5' primer and a J-beta primer mix. From the 5' RACE reads, TCRdb called clonotypes with MiXCR, one entry per CDR3 protein. The sample shows roughly 900,000 distinct CDR3 sequences, roughly 50% of them seen only once. Input material: blood. Receptors originate from a man aged 30 to 45 in good health.

This clonotype was observed a few times. This chain links TRBV6-5 with TRBJ2-7; possible D gene TRBD1, 6 bases. This CDR3 is 14 amino acids long. The germline V gene has CDR1 MNHEY and CDR2 SVGAGI. V was cut by 2 bases and J by 2 bases, with 10 bases left in between. The CDR3 sequence: CASSYQGIPYEQYF. The CDR3 nucleotides are TGTGCCAGCAGTTACCAGGGGATACCCTACGAGCAGTACTTC.

The chain combines TRBV6-2 or TRBV6-3 with TRBJ2-7; TRBD1 might be the D (5 bases). Trimming removed 0 bases from V and 0 bases from J, with 9 bases in between. CDR1 is MNHEY, CDR2 SVGEGT, per germline. The CDR3 has 15 amino acids. The CDR3 bases are TGTGCCAGCAGTTACTCGATCGACAGCTCCTACGAGCAGTACTTC. Encoded protein: CASSYSIDSSYEQYF.

This clonotype appeared a few times. The chain couples TRBV14 to TRBJ2-7; TRBD2 agrees at 11 bases. This CDR3 region has 15 residues. With V trimmed by 4 bases and J by 2 bases, 4 bases remained unmatched. Per germline, CDR1 SGHDN and CDR2 FVKESK. In DNA form, the CDR3 reads TGTGCCAGCAGCCGAGAACTAGCGGGGGCCTACGAGCAGTACTTC. Translating gives CASSRELAGAYEQYF.

The V call is TRBV5-1, the J call TRBJ2-7; no reliable D call. The CDR3 is made up of 13 amino acids. CDR1 is SGHRS and CDR2 is YFSETQ in the germline V gene. V was clipped by 4 bases and J by 5 bases, with 13 bases between them. The CDR3 spells CASSVDGDNEQYF. The CDR3 region has the DNA TGCGCCAGCAGCGTGGATGGCGATAACGAGCAGTACTTC.

The chain joins TRBV9 to TRBJ2-3, with no clear D. CDR1 is SGDLS and CDR2 is YYNGEE in the germline V gene. The CDR3 covers 15 residues. With 0 bases removed from V and 3 bases from J, the gap between germline ends came to 11 bases. CDR3 sequence reads: CASSVEGRRTDTQYF. As DNA, the CDR3 is TGTGCCAGCAGCGTAGAGGGCAGGCGGACAGATACGCAGTATTTT.

The chain has TRBV6-1 and TRBJ1-2, with 7 bases matching TRBD1. Trimming cost V 2 bases and J 0 bases; bases outside gene matches: 3. The CDR3 runs 15 residues. CDR1 is MNHNS, CDR2 SASEGT, per germline. The CDR3 protein is CASSEFTGANYGYTF. The DNA of the CDR3 is TGTGCCAGCAGTGAATTTACAGGGGCTAACTATGGCTACACCTTC.

There are a few counts of this clonotype. The rearrangement uses TRBV5-6 and TRBJ2-2, with a tentative D call TRBD1 (5 bases). Germline lookup yields CDR1 SGHDT and CDR2 YYEEEE. V was trimmed by 2 bases and J by 1 base, leaving 6 bases between them. This CDR3 spans 14 amino acids. As DNA, the CDR3 is TGTGCCAGCAGCTTAAGGGGGAACACCGGGGAGCTGTTTTTT. Translated, it gives CASSLRGNTGELFF.

The genes are TRBV10-3 and TRBJ2-2, with D uncertain. Germline V gene lookup returns CDR1 ENHRY and CDR2 SYGVKD. Between the trimmed V and J ends, which lost 4 bases and 4 bases, there was a span of 1 base. This CDR3 region has 11 residues. CDR3 bases: TGTGCCATCAGTGTCACCGGGGAGCTGTTTTTT. Translation gives CAISVTGELFF.

This chain connects TRBV20-1 to TRBJ1-1, with D tentatively TRBD1 (6 bases). V lost 0 bases and J lost 2, with 13 bases in between. CDR3 length: 15 amino acids. CDR1 and CDR2 (germline): DFQATT, SNEGSKA (reference sequence). This CDR3 is CSARDGGQGNTEAFF. The DNA for the CDR3 is TGCAGTGCTAGAGATGGGGGGCAAGGAAACACTGAAGCTTTCTTT.

The sample holds a few counts of this clonotype. This chain uses TRBV20-1 with TRBJ2-7, with D unresolved. V was cut by 5 bases and J by 1 base, with 6 bases left in between. The CDR3 contains 11 residues. CDR1 DFQATT and CDR2 SNEGSKA come from the germline V gene (reference sequence). The CDR3 loop is CSAARSYEQYF. For the CDR3, the DNA is TGCAGTGCTGCCCGGTCCTACGAGCAGTACTTC.

The chain joins TRBV6-1 to TRBJ2-1; TRBD1 agrees at 8 bases. Germline values: CDR1 MNHNS, CDR2 SASEGT. J gave up 15 bases and V 3 bases, and 10 bases lay outside the gene matches. This CDR3 has 13 amino acids. The CDR3 sequence: CASSEARGLFRFF. Here the CDR3 DNA reads TGTGCCAGCAGTGAGGCCAGGGGGCTTTTCCGGTTCTTC.

The chain is built from TRBV4-1 and TRBJ2-7, with TRBD2 identical over 7 bases. The J call may be in error: the DNA end matches TRBJ2-5 better. CDR1 is MGHRA, CDR2 YSYEKL, per germline. The CDR3 loop spans 14 amino acids. The chain's CDR3 is CASIRGGGGETQYF. CDR3 sequence (DNA): TGCGCCAGCATCAGAGGTGGCGGGGGAGAGACCCAGTACTTC.

CDR3 nucleotide sequence: TGTGCCAGCAGCCCCGAACTAGCGGGGTTGGACGAGCAGTACTTC. Protein product: CASSPELAGLDEQYF. V usage is TRBV11-2 and J usage is TRBJ2-5; 10 bases match TRBD2. The assigned J gene may be wrong: the sequence end matches TRBJ2-7 better. CDR3 size: 15 residues. Germline CDR1 is SGHAT and CDR2 is FQNNGV.

The V and J genes are TRBV4-2 and TRBJ1-2, with D possibly being TRBD1 (6 bases). Per the germline V gene, CDR1 is LGHNA and CDR2 is YNFKEQ. The CDR3 has 14 amino acids. Trimming shortened V by 1 base and J by 6 bases, and 12 bases separated the two germline ends. The CDR3 DNA follows: TGTGCCAGCAGCCAAGCTCCAGGGGACGATGGCTACACCTTC. It specifies CASSQAPGDDGYTF.

The rearrangement links TRBV7-2 to TRBJ2-7, with TRBD2 matching 9 bases. CDR1 and CDR2 from the germline V gene are SGHTA and FQGNSA. Trimming at V came to 1 base and at J to 0 bases, leaving 4 bases not matched to a gene. The CDR3 covers 16 residues. This CDR3 reads CASSLGSGGISYEQYF. CDR3 DNA sequence: TGTGCCAGCAGCTTAGGGAGCGGGGGGATCTCCTACGAGCAGTACTTC.

The chain is built from TRBV29-1 and TRBJ1-2, with a weak D call TRBD1 (6 bases). Germline V lookup: CDR1 SQVTM, CDR2 ANQGSEA. V was pared by 3 bases and J by 8 bases, with 22 bases between. The CDR3 spans 15 residues. The DNA for the CDR3 is TGCAGCGTTGAGGGGGGTTCGCAGGGGCCCCTGGGCTACACCTTC. Translated: CSVEGGSQGPLGYTF.